What follows is one T cell receptor (beta chain) and its context. Its target is not known. The data were taken from a study of CD8+ T cells in alopecia areata. Study findings and constraints: Affected scalp, especially in alopecia totalis/universalis, had a higher clonality than normal scalp did. Resident alphabeta T cells of normal skin are also sequenced in scalp samples.

T lymphocytes (CD4+ and CD8+) were sorted from PBMCs. V was clipped by 4 bases and J by 2 bases, with 3 bases between them. The CDR3 has 11 residues. CDR1 is GTSNPN, CDR2 SVGIG, per germline (reference sequence). Sequencing relied on a cDNA template that was reverse transcribed from extracted RNA. Sequencing was performed with immunoSEQ multiplex PCR; in TCRdb, only in-frame clones are kept and a portion is missing. The sample includes about 150,000 clones, less than 75% of them seen just once. The chain employs TRBV30 and TRBJ2-1; D call uncertain. This TCR derives from a human donor in good health. Sequencing used CD8+ T cells sorted from blood. This chain's CDR3 is CAWKPYNEQFF. The CDR3 bases are TGTGCCTGGAAGCCCTACAATGAGCAGTTCTTC.